The 32 T cell receptor beta chains below all came from one sample that was sequenced in a study of blood T cell repertoires in COVID-19. Only in-frame clones appear in the TCRdb table, and some are missing; sequencing was by immunoSEQ multiplex PCR. The sample includes fewer than 35,000 clones, roughly 88% of them seen just once. Sequenced: peripheral blood. The receptors derive from a human donor in a cohort sampled during active COVID-19.

J is TRBJ2-5 and V is TRBV28; 9 bases are shared with TRBD1. Trimming cost V 8 bases and J 5 bases; bases outside gene matches: 6. Germline assignment: CDR1 MDHEN and CDR2 SYDVKM. The CDR3 is made up of 13 amino acids. CDR3 amino acids: CASQTGGQETQYF. DNA of the CDR3: TGTGCCAGCCAGACAGGGGGTCAGGAGACCCAGTACTTC.

This chain uses TRBV7-2 with TRBJ2-3, with a weak D call TRBD2 (7 bases). The V gene's germline CDR1 is SGHTA and CDR2 FQGNSA. CDR3 length: 17 residues. With 1 base removed from V and 5 bases from J, the gap between germline ends came to 19 bases. CDR3 DNA sequence: TGTGCCAGCAGCTTAGTAGCTAGTGGGGGGGCCCGAGATACGCAGTATTTT. Its translation is CASSLVASGGARDTQYF.

The V and J genes are TRBV18 and TRBJ1-2; TRBD1 agrees at 8 bases. This CDR3 has 15 residues. The V and J ends lost 4 bases and 5 bases, in that order; junction bases with no gene match: 9. The germline V gene encodes CDR1 KGHSH and CDR2 LQKENI. The CDR3 nucleotides read TGTGCCAGCTCACGGGGACAGGCTGTGACTTATGGCTACACCTTC. This codes for CASSRGQAVTYGYTF. Full variable domain (rest looked up from reference TRBV18 and TRBJ1-2): NAGVMQNPRHLVRRRGQEARLRCSPMKGHSHVYWYRQLPEEGLKFMVYLQKENIIDESGMPKERFSAEFPKEGPSILRIQQVVRGDSAAYFCASSRGQAVTYGYTFGSGTRLTVV.

This clone was picked up one time. The genes are TRBV5-4 and TRBJ1-1, with 10 positions matching TRBD1. The V gene end was trimmed by 4 bases and the J gene end by 4 bases; junction bases not matched to a gene: 13. Germline V gene sequence: CDR1 SGHNT, CDR2 YYREEE (reference sequence). The length of the CDR3 is 17 residues. CDR3 sequence reads: CASSPPGQGFVSTEAFF. The CDR3 region has the DNA TGTGCCAGCAGCCCACCGGGACAGGGGTTCGTGAGCACTGAAGCTTTCTTT. The whole variable domain, remainder taken from reference TRBV5-4 and TRBJ1-1, is ETGVTQSPTHLIKTRGQQVTLRCSSQSGHNTVSWYQQALGQGPQFIFQYYREEENGRGNFPPRFSGLQFPNYSSELNVNALELDDSALYLCASSPPGQGFVSTEAFFGQGTRLTVV.

The chain is built from TRBV18 and TRBJ2-6; D remains unclear. Between the trimmed V and J ends, which lost 3 bases and 4 bases, there was a span of 10 bases. This CDR3 contains 15 residues. Looked up from germline, CDR1 is KGHSH and CDR2 is LQKENI. The CDR3 DNA is TGTGCCAGCTCACCCGTCGTGGCCGGGGCCAACGTCCTGACTTTC. It is translated as CASSPVVAGANVLTF.

This clone was seen a few times. The V call is TRBV6-2 or TRBV6-3, the J call TRBJ2-7; D not certain. Looked up from germline, CDR1 is MNHEY and CDR2 is SVGEGT. The CDR3 consists of 13 residues. V shed 5 bases and J shed 2 bases, with 10 bases lying between them. DNA for the CDR3: TGTGCCAGCAGTACGACACTGACCTACGAGCAGTACTTC. Encoded protein: CASSTTLTYEQYF.

This chain uses TRBV6-5 with TRBJ1-5; the D is unclear. V was cut by 4 bases and J by 6 bases, with 10 bases left in between. Germline loops: CDR1 MNHEY, CDR2 SVGAGI. The CDR3 is 13 amino acids. CDR3 amino acids: CASSFGEGQPQHF. The DNA of the CDR3 is TGTGCCAGCAGTTTCGGAGAGGGTCAGCCCCAGCATTTT.

This chain links TRBV30 with TRBJ1-2, with TRBD1 as a possible D gene (6 bases). CDR3 length equals 14 residues. Germline CDR1 and CDR2: GTSNPN and SVGIG (reference sequence). Trimming removed 6 bases from V and 0 bases from J, with 14 bases in between. The CDR3 DNA sequence: TGTGCCTGCAATGGCGGGGGGCCTAACTATGGCTACACCTTC. Translated, it gives CACNGGGPNYGYTF.

The CDR3 loop is CASSGQGAFGSGYTF. CDR3 sequence (DNA): TGTGCCAGCTCCGGACAGGGGGCGTTTGGTTCCGGCTACACCTTC. The chain uses TRBV2 and TRBJ1-2, with 11 bases identical to TRBD1. V shed 8 bases, J shed 8 bases, and the junction held 13 bases outside the gene matches. The CDR3 runs 15 residues. Looked up from germline, CDR1 is SNHLY and CDR2 is FYNNEI.

The V gene is TRBV11-2, the J gene TRBJ2-7; TRBD1 is a possible D gene (6 bases). CDR3 length: 15 amino acids. The germline V gene has CDR1 SGHAT and CDR2 FQNNGV. V lost 2 bases and J lost 2, with 13 bases in between. CDR3: CASSLRFRGPYEQYF. CDR3 nucleotides: TGTGCCAGCAGCTTACGGTTCAGGGGCCCCTACGAGCAGTACTTC.

This clone came up once. V usage is TRBV2 and J usage is TRBJ2-3; the D is unclear. The germline CDR1 and CDR2 sequences are SNHLY and FYNNEI. V dropped 4 bases and J dropped 7 bases, with 15 bases sitting between them. This CDR3 has 14 amino acids. Here the CDR3 reads CASSVMSVSNTQYF. Written as DNA, the CDR3 is TGTGCCAGCAGTGTTATGAGTGTTAGCAATACGCAGTATTTT.

The genes are TRBV5-1 and TRBJ2-5, with TRBD2 identical over 14 bases. This CDR3 is built from 17 residues. J lost 1 base, V lost 4 bases, and 6 bases had no gene match. CDR1 and CDR2 (germline): SGHRS, YFSETQ. CDR3: CASSSGGLAGAQETQYF. In DNA, the CDR3 is TGCGCCAGCAGCAGCGGGGGACTAGCGGGGGCCCAAGAGACCCAGTACTTC.

This sequence joins TRBV4-2 and TRBJ1-1, with 10 bases identical to TRBD1. The junction had 2 bases not matched to a gene; V was cut back by 1 base and J by 3 bases. Germline CDR1 LGHNA, CDR2 YNFKEQ. The CDR3 runs 15 residues. In nucleotides, the CDR3 is TGTGCCAGCAGCCAAGGGGACAGGGGCGACACTGAAGCTTTCTTT. The encoded protein is CASSQGDRGDTEAFF.

The rearrangement links TRBV4-2 to TRBJ2-7, with D possibly TRBD1 on 5 matching bases. The CDR3 runs to 15 residues. V was shortened by 2 bases and J by 3 bases, with 14 bases between the two germline ends. Germline CDR1 is LGHNA and CDR2 is YNFKEQ. The CDR3 sequence is CASSQSLDTIYEQYF. The DNA of the CDR3 is TGTGCCAGCAGCCAATCTTTGGACACTATCTACGAGCAGTACTTC.

The sample holds a few counts of this clone. The J gene is TRBJ2-2, the V gene TRBV4-1; TRBD2 agrees at 11 bases. V lost 4 bases and J lost 4; bases outside the gene matches: 2. From germline, CDR1 is MGHRA and CDR2 YSYEKL. CDR3 length equals 15 residues. CDR3: CASSPGLAGTGELFF. CDR3 nucleotide sequence: TGCGCCAGCAGCCCCGGACTAGCGGGCACCGGGGAGCTGTTTTTT.

This chain links TRBV28 with TRBJ2-3; 8 bases map to TRBD2. The CDR3 runs to 16 residues. V was pared by 5 bases and J by 3 bases, with 10 bases of the junction left unmatched. CDR1 is MDHEN and CDR2 is SYDVKM in the germline V gene. This CDR3 reads CASSPPLAGLTDTQYF. DNA for the CDR3: TGTGCCAGCAGTCCCCCCCTAGCGGGTTTAACAGATACGCAGTATTTT.

The chain couples TRBV29-1 to TRBJ1-5; no reliable D call. V dropped 6 bases and J dropped 0 bases, with 9 bases sitting between them. CDR1 SQVTM and CDR2 ANQGSEA come from the germline V gene. The CDR3 sequence is 13 residues long. The CDR3 here is CSVENYSNQPQHF. The DNA of the CDR3 is TGCAGCGTGGAAAATTATAGCAATCAGCCCCAGCATTTT.

The V call is TRBV3-1 (or the pseudogene TRBV3-2), the J call TRBJ2-6, with 10 positions matching TRBD2. The CDR3 length is 20 residues. Germline assignment: CDR1 LGHDT and CDR2 YNNKEL (reference sequence). V was clipped by 1 base and J by 0 bases; unmatched bases: 9. CDR3 in DNA: TGTGCCAGCAGCCAAGCTGTACCGGGACTAGCGAGCTCTGGGGCCAACGTCCTGACTTTC. Translating gives CASSQAVPGLASSGANVLTF.

This clone was observed a single time. This CDR3 is CASTSGTPLHF. The CDR3 coding sequence is TGTGCCAGCACCTCCGGGACACCCCTCCACTTT. V is TRBV6-6 and J is TRBJ1-6; D unresolved. The V gene's germline CDR1 is MNHNY and CDR2 SVGAGI (reference sequence). The CDR3 spans 11 residues. Trimming took off 7 bases at V and 11 bases at J, with 9 bases between the two ends.

The chain has TRBV28 and TRBJ1-1, with 9 bases aligning to TRBD1. Germline CDR1 is MDHEN and CDR2 is SYDVKM. The CDR3 has 16 residues. With V trimmed by 5 bases and J by 4 bases, 11 bases remained unmatched. The CDR3 region has the DNA TGTGCCAGCAGTGTGTTTGGACAGGGGAAGAGCACTGAAGCTTTCTTT. Translated, it gives CASSVFGQGKSTEAFF. Drawing the rest from reference TRBV28 and TRBJ1-1, the complete variable domain is DVKVTQSSRYLVKRTGEKVFLECVQDMDHENMFWYRQDPGLGLRLIYFSYDVKMKEKGDIPEGYSVSREKKERFSLILESASTNQTSMYLCASSVFGQGKSTEAFFGQGTRLTVV.

The CDR3 bases are TGTGCCAGCAGTTTCCGACTAGCGGGGGGGCTCACCGGGGAGCTGTTTTTT. Its protein product is CASSFRLAGGLTGELFF. This chain joins TRBV27 and TRBJ2-2, with TRBD2 identical over 14 bases. Germline V lookup: CDR1 MNHEY, CDR2 SMNVEV (reference sequence). CDR3 size: 17 residues. The J segment lost 4 bases and the V segment lost 3 bases, leaving 4 bases of the junction unmatched.

This clone was counted only a few times. The chain has TRBV2 and TRBJ1-2, with 8 bases aligning to TRBD1. Germline V gene lookup returns CDR1 SNHLY and CDR2 FYNNEI. V gave up 9 bases and J gave up 5 bases; unmatched junction bases: 11. The CDR3 sequence is 14 residues long. The CDR3: CARSQQGVEYGYTF. The DNA of the CDR3 is TGTGCCAGATCCCAACAGGGGGTTGAATATGGCTACACCTTC.

The chain has TRBV6-6 and TRBJ2-1; D is ambiguous. The CDR3 covers 17 residues. Trimming shortened V by 5 bases and J by 0 bases, and 17 bases separated the two germline ends. Germline-derived CDR1 and CDR2 are MNHNY and SVGAGI (reference sequence). CDR3 sequence reads: CASSRDSPSISYNEQFF. DNA for the CDR3: TGTGCCAGCAGTCGAGACTCACCGTCCATCTCCTACAATGAGCAGTTCTTC.

The chain is built from TRBV18 and TRBJ1-4; perhaps TRBD1 as D (5 bases). There are 18 residues in the CDR3. Between the trimmed V and J ends, which lost 3 bases and 4 bases, there was a span of 21 bases. CDR1 is KGHSH, CDR2 LQKENI, per germline. This CDR3 is CASSPPSQGGSGNEKLFF. The CDR3 coding sequence is TGTGCCAGCTCACCCCCGTCCCAGGGAGGGTCCGGTAATGAAAAACTGTTTTTT.

The chain joins TRBV11-2 to TRBJ2-7; tentatively, D is TRBD2 (6 bases). Germline CDR1 is SGHAT and CDR2 is FQNNGV. With 5 bases removed from V and 3 bases from J, the gap between germline ends came to 17 bases. The CDR3 length is 15 residues. CDR3 sequence (DNA): TGTGCCAGCAGCGTAGCAACAGCCGGGAGCTACGAGCAGTACTTC. It is translated as CASSVATAGSYEQYF.

The chain combines TRBV28 with TRBJ1-5; D unresolved. Germline values: CDR1 MDHEN, CDR2 SYDVKM. V gave up 5 bases and J gave up 3 bases, with 8 bases separating them. The CDR3 spans 13 residues. The CDR3 DNA is TGTGCCAGCAGTCCGCCCTACAATCAGCCCCAGCATTTT. The encoded protein is CASSPPYNQPQHF.

V and J are TRBV5-1 and TRBJ2-7; D possibly corresponds to TRBD1 (6 bases). V lost 2 bases and J lost 3, with 27 bases in between. Germline lookup yields CDR1 SGHRS and CDR2 YFSETQ. The CDR3 runs to 19 residues. CDR3 DNA sequence: TGCGCCAGCAGCTTCCTAACAGGGTTATCGGGCTCGCCGGGCTACGAGCAGTACTTC. Its protein product is CASSFLTGLSGSPGYEQYF.

The chain recombines TRBV6-1 with TRBJ1-1; D gene uncertain. The germline V and J ends were trimmed by 3 bases and 8 bases, with 10 bases remaining between them. Germline V gene lookup returns CDR1 MNHNS and CDR2 SASEGT. The CDR3 spans 12 residues. CDR3 sequence: CASSDIRLEAFF. As DNA, the CDR3 is TGTGCCAGCAGTGACATAAGACTAGAAGCTTTCTTT.

This clone was seen just once. The chain links TRBV28 to TRBJ1-2, with 9 nucleotides matching TRBD1. Germline V gene sequence: CDR1 MDHEN, CDR2 SYDVKM. This CDR3 comprises 12 residues. V lost 5 bases, J lost 8 bases, and 3 bases stayed unmatched. The CDR3 sequence is CASSTGGWGYTF. In nucleotides, the CDR3 is TGTGCCAGCAGTACAGGGGGCTGGGGCTACACCTTC.

The chain couples TRBV7-6 to TRBJ2-7, with 7 nucleotides matching TRBD2. The ends lost 4 bases at V and 2 bases at J; junction bases unmatched: 11. The CDR3 contains 16 residues. Germline V gives CDR1 SGHVS, CDR2 FNYEAQ. Here the CDR3 reads CASSSSFLGGAYEQYF. CDR3 in DNA: TGTGCCAGCAGCTCTAGCTTTCTTGGGGGGGCCTACGAGCAGTACTTC.

The V gene is TRBV2, the J gene TRBJ1-5; D remains ambiguous. Trimming took 5 bases from V and 6 from J, leaving 17 bases between them. Germline CDR1 is SNHLY and CDR2 is FYNNEI. This CDR3 contains 15 residues. CDR3 loop: CASSRFPGSGQPQHF. CDR3 nucleotide sequence: TGTGCCAGCAGTCGATTCCCGGGTAGCGGTCAGCCCCAGCATTTT.

The chain couples TRBV15 to TRBJ2-5, with 10 bases lining up with TRBD2. Germline CDR1 LNHNV, CDR2 YYDKDF (reference sequence). The ends lost 3 bases at V and 1 base at J; junction bases unmatched: 5. This CDR3 has 16 residues. The CDR3 nucleotides read TGTGCCACCAGCAGGGGGCGGACTAGCGGCCAAGAGACCCAGTACTTC. It yields the protein CATSRGRTSGQETQYF.